This T cell receptor (beta chain) came from a study of cytotoxic CD8 clonotypes in ibrutinib-treated CLL. Cryopreserved PBMCs yielded about 2.2 micrograms of genomic DNA for TCR beta libraries. Concerning this clone: Its antigen is undetermined.

Trimming took off 7 bases at V and 4 bases at J, with 10 bases between the two ends. The length of the CDR3 is 11 residues. The germline CDR1 and CDR2 sequences are DFQATT and SNEGSKA (reference sequence). TCRdb's copy holds only in-frame clones and misses some; the assay was immunoSEQ multiplex PCR. The sample lists 150,000 to 250,000 clones; around 70% were seen once. Study-level points and caveats: Among the clonotypes, public ones were uncommon and contracted or held stable on treatment. Baseline clonality was higher than in age-matched healthy donors and moved in step with circulating CD8+ T-cell counts. Higher clonality was seen at ibrutinib response and a return toward baseline at progression.

The chain uses TRBV20-1 and TRBJ1-1, with D possibly being TRBD1 (5 bases). The receptor comes from a human donor with chronic lymphocytic leukemia. Specimen: PBMCs, collected after 24 months of ibrutinib treatment. CDR3 DNA: TGCAGTGGTCTAAGGGGCACTGAAGCTTTCTTT. Its translation is CSGLRGTEAFF.